The T cell receptor (beta chain) described here comes from a study of blood T cells in healthy people across ages. Broader study findings: The long-lived group displayed more naive CD4+ cells, plus higher diversity, than the aged donors did. For the donors, CMV status was unknown and possibly confounded expanded clonotype changes.

Ranging in age from roughly 6 to 90, the donors were healthy Caucasian individuals from Russia. Germline V gene lookup returns CDR1 SQVTM and CDR2 ANQGSEA. CDR3 length equals 13 residues. Points on this clonotype: Its matching antigen is unknown.

Combining a sample-barcoded 5' primer with a J-beta primer mix, a second PCR ran for roughly 6 to 12 cycles. One entry per CDR3 protein, called by TCRdb with MiXCR from the 5' RACE reads. The sample carries hundreds of thousands of distinct CDR3 sequences, under 25% recorded once. This receptor was obtained from an older man in good health. The chain uses TRBV29-1 and TRBJ2-5; D perhaps matches TRBD1 (5 bases). Material for sequencing was blood. The CDR3 loop is CSTGEGPGETQYF. CDR3 DNA sequence: TGCAGTACAGGTGAAGGGCCGGGTGAGACCCAGTACTTC. The variable domain in full, with the rest retrieved from reference TRBV29-1 and TRBJ2-5, is SAVISQKPSRDICQRGTSLTIQCQVDSQVTMMFWYRQQPGQSLTLIATANQGSEATYESGFVIDKFPISRPNLTFSTLTVSNMSPEDSSIYLCSTGEGPGETQYFGPGTRLLVL.